Below, 26 T cell receptor beta chains from the same sample are listed, as sequenced in a study of blood T cell repertoires in COVID-19. TCRdb's copy holds only in-frame clones and misses some; the assay was immunoSEQ multiplex PCR. The sample comprises 490,000 or so clones, about nine tenths of which are singletons, and just over 8% rests with the top ten. The material sequenced was PBMCs or T cells enriched from blood (not recorded which). The source of these receptors is a woman aged 55 to 70 who had recovered from COVID-19.

The chain couples TRBV28 to TRBJ1-2, with D unresolved. Germline V gene lookup returns CDR1 MDHEN and CDR2 SYDVKM. The CDR3 is 12 amino acids. V was clipped by 10 bases and J by 4 bases, with 13 bases between them. The DNA for the CDR3 is TGTGCCACCTGGGGAGCCACCTATGGCTACACCTTC. Translated: CATWGATYGYTF.

The rearrangement joins TRBV2 to TRBJ2-3, with D possibly TRBD1 on 8 matching bases. Trimming took off 2 bases at V and 3 bases at J, with 12 bases between the two ends. The CDR3 is 15 residues long. Germline CDR1 SNHLY, CDR2 FYNNEI. Here the CDR3 DNA reads TGTGCCAGCAGTGAAACAGGGGGAGGGACAGATACGCAGTATTTT. Its translation: CASSETGGGTDTQYF.

The chain links TRBV9 to TRBJ2-3; 9 bases agree with TRBD1. Germline V lookup: CDR1 SGDLS, CDR2 YYNGEE. With V trimmed by 3 bases and J by 2 bases, 4 bases remained unmatched. This CDR3 region has 15 residues. CDR3 nucleotide sequence: TGTGCCAGCAGCGCTACAGGGGGCTACACAGATACGCAGTATTTT. Translated: CASSATGGYTDTQYF.

This clone was seen only a few times. The rearrangement links TRBV3-1 (or the pseudogene TRBV3-2) to TRBJ2-2; the D gene is possibly TRBD1 (5 bases). The V gene's germline CDR1 is LGHDT and CDR2 YNNKEL (reference sequence). V was cut by 4 bases and J by 6 bases, with 9 bases left in between. The CDR3 consists of 13 residues. CDR3 region: CASSRLGAGELFF. The CDR3 bases are TGTGCCAGCAGCCGGTTAGGGGCCGGGGAGCTGTTTTTT.

The rearrangement uses TRBV5-1 and TRBJ2-2, with 10 bases that match TRBD1. The germline CDR1 and CDR2 sequences are SGHRS and YFSETQ. The CDR3 has 16 amino acids. V was pared by 6 bases and J by 8 bases, with 13 bases of the junction left unmatched. CDR3: CASTFQGTGDLGELFF. The CDR3 DNA reads as TGCGCCAGCACCTTTCAAGGGACAGGGGACTTGGGGGAGCTGTTTTTT.

A note on this clone: Distinct nucleotide sequences in the sample also encode this CDR3. V and J are TRBV24-1 and TRBJ1-5, with a tentative D call TRBD1 (6 bases). Trimming stripped 2 bases from V and 9 bases from J, with 7 bases between. The germline CDR1 and CDR2 sequences are KGHDR and SFDVKD. CDR3 length equals 12 residues. CDR3 DNA sequence: TGTGCCACCAGTGATTCGACAGGGCCCCAGCATTTT. This encodes CATSDSTGPQHF.

The chain employs TRBV5-1 and TRBJ1-1; unclear D gene. The germline gives CDR1 SGHRS, CDR2 YFSETQ. Trimming cost V 1 base and J 4 bases, with 14 bases left between them. CDR3 length: 15 amino acids. The CDR3 bases are TGCGCCAGCAGCTTGTTGGAGGGAAAGGGCACTGAAGCTTTCTTT. Amino acid sequence: CASSLLEGKGTEAFF.

The sample holds one count of this clone. J is TRBJ2-6 and V is TRBV5-8, with D tentatively TRBD1 (5 bases). The germline V and J ends were trimmed by 3 bases and 8 bases, with 18 bases remaining between them. CDR3 length equals 16 residues. The V gene's germline CDR1 is SGHTS and CDR2 YDEGEE. The CDR3 sequence is CASSSPKGFISNVLTF. For the CDR3, the DNA is TGTGCCAGCAGCTCCCCCAAGGGGTTTATCTCCAACGTCCTGACTTTC.

The genes are TRBV4-1 and TRBJ2-1; the match to TRBD1 covers 9 bases. Trimming at V came to 2 bases and at J to 0 bases, leaving 2 bases not matched to a gene. Germline-derived CDR1 and CDR2 are MGHRA and YSYEKL. The CDR3 has 16 residues. Here the CDR3 reads CASSQPQGASYNEQFF. As DNA, the CDR3 is TGCGCCAGCAGCCAACCACAGGGGGCCTCCTACAATGAGCAGTTCTTC.

V gene TRBV11-2 combines with J gene TRBJ1-1, with D uncertain. Germline V gives CDR1 SGHAT, CDR2 FQNNGV. V lost 8 bases, J lost 7 bases, and 14 bases lay in between. The length of the CDR3 is 12 residues. The CDR3 spells CASALNAVEAFF. CDR3 sequence (DNA): TGTGCCAGCGCCCTAAACGCCGTTGAAGCTTTCTTT. Full variable domain (remainder filled in from reference TRBV11-2 and TRBJ1-1): EAGVAQSPRYKIIEKRQSVAFWCNPISGHATLYWYQQILGQGPKLLIQFQNNGVVDDSQLPKDRFSAERLKGVDSTLKIQPAKLEDSAVYLCASALNAVEAFFGQGTRLTVV.

The J gene is TRBJ1-6, the V gene TRBV18; 7 nucleotides line up with TRBD1. CDR1 KGHSH and CDR2 LQKENI come from the germline V gene. The CDR3 is 16 residues long. With V trimmed by 5 bases and J by 10 bases, 14 bases remained unmatched. CDR3 DNA: TGTGCCAGCTCAGGATCCGGACAGGCTCTAGGGTCACCCCTCCACTTT. Amino acid sequence: CASSGSGQALGSPLHF.

The rearrangement joins TRBV12-3 or TRBV12-4 to TRBJ1-1; D is undetermined. The CDR3 length is 12 residues. Trimming shortened V by 2 bases and J by 8 bases, and 9 bases separated the two germline ends. CDR3 DNA: TGTGCCAGCAGTTTAAAACGGGGAGAAGCTTTCTTT. As protein: CASSLKRGEAFF.

This clone has more than one count but fewer than ten. The genes are TRBV3-1 (or the pseudogene TRBV3-2) and TRBJ1-1; perhaps TRBD1 as D (6 bases). The V end was cut by 1 base, the J end by 11 bases, with 20 bases between. Germline CDR1 reads LGHDT; CDR2 reads YNNKEL (reference sequence). CDR3 length equals 15 residues. CDR3 nucleotides: TGTGCCAGCAGCCAAGCCTATTTACGGGGGGCTCTTGCTTTCTTT. The encoded protein is CASSQAYLRGALAFF.

The rearrangement links TRBV7-7 to TRBJ2-5, with D perhaps matching TRBD2 (5 bases). The germline V gene encodes CDR1 SSHAT and CDR2 FNYEAQ (reference sequence). The V and J ends lost 5 bases and 4 bases respectively, with 11 bases between them. The CDR3 has 13 residues. DNA for the CDR3: TGTGCCAGCAGCGATGGGGAGCGAGAGACCCAGTACTTC. Encoded protein: CASSDGERETQYF.

The V call is TRBV3-1 (or the pseudogene TRBV3-2), the J call TRBJ1-2; 7 nucleotides align to TRBD1. The germline V gene has CDR1 LGHDT and CDR2 YNNKEL (reference sequence). This CDR3 contains 12 residues. Germline trimming cut 8 bases from V and 7 bases from J; bases unmatched to any gene: 7. CDR3 DNA sequence: TGTGCCAGCGGCACAACAGGGGTTGGCTACACCTTC. Its protein product is CASGTTGVGYTF.

CDR3 bases: TGTGCCACCAGCAGGACCCCGGGACCCCGGGGGGGTCAGCCCCAGCATTTT. The encoded protein is CATSRTPGPRGGQPQHF. The chain employs TRBV15 and TRBJ1-5; a possible D gene is TRBD1 (5 bases). CDR3 length: 17 residues. Trimming took 3 bases from V and 6 from J, leaving 21 bases between them. Germline CDR1 and CDR2: LNHNV and YYDKDF (reference sequence).

This clone was counted only a few times. The chain has TRBV7-2 and TRBJ1-2, with TRBD1 matching over 7 bases. J lost 4 bases, V lost 7 bases, and 6 bases had no gene match. Per germline, CDR1 SGHTA and CDR2 FQGNSA. The CDR3 has 13 amino acids. The CDR3 here is CASNWDSSYGYTF. The CDR3 bases are TGTGCCAGCAACTGGGACAGCTCCTATGGCTACACCTTC.

V gene TRBV6-5 combines with J gene TRBJ2-7, with 9 nucleotides matching TRBD2. Germline lookup yields CDR1 MNHEY and CDR2 SVGAGI. The CDR3 length is 15 residues. V dropped 4 bases and J dropped 3; count of bases not matched to a gene: 7. The CDR3 protein is CASSSPGLAHYEQYF. CDR3 nucleotide sequence: TGTGCCAGCAGTTCTCCGGGACTAGCCCACTACGAGCAGTACTTC.

The J gene is TRBJ1-1, the V gene TRBV19; D possibly corresponds to TRBD1 (5 bases). CDR1 is LNHDA, CDR2 SQIVND, per germline (reference sequence). The CDR3 runs 15 residues. The germline V and J ends were trimmed by 5 bases and 4 bases, with 17 bases remaining between them. The CDR3 protein is CASSPRGGTGTEAFF. CDR3 nucleotides: TGTGCCAGTAGTCCGCGGGGAGGGACCGGCACTGAAGCTTTCTTT.

On this clone itself: The same CDR3 arises from other DNA sequences in this sample as well. This chain connects TRBV10-3 to TRBJ2-3, with 14 bases identical to TRBD2. From germline, CDR1 is ENHRY and CDR2 SYGVKD. The CDR3 contains 15 residues. V shed 4 bases and J 3 bases; nucleotides not matched to a gene: 0. In DNA, the CDR3 is TGTGCCATCAGTGGGACTAGCGGGGGGACAGATACGCAGTATTTT. Translation gives CAISGTSGGTDTQYF.

This chain uses TRBV27 with TRBJ1-5, with D hard to call. CDR1 is MNHEY and CDR2 is SMNVEV in the germline V gene (reference sequence). Trimming left V 5 bases short and J 2 bases short, with 19 bases between. The CDR3 extends over 17 amino acids. CDR3 amino acids: CASSPSAVGGRNQPQHF. The CDR3 bases are TGTGCCAGCAGTCCGTCCGCCGTGGGAGGGCGCAATCAGCCCCAGCATTTT.

In DNA, the CDR3 is TGTGCCATCAGTGGTATGGGGACAGGGAACACTGAAGCTTTCTTT. This encodes CAISGMGTGNTEAFF. J is TRBJ1-1 and V is TRBV10-3; the match to TRBD1 covers 8 bases. Trimming removed 4 bases from V and 1 base from J; junction bases left unmatched: 5. CDR3 length: 15 residues. Germline V lookup: CDR1 ENHRY, CDR2 SYGVKD.

The chain joins TRBV2 to TRBJ1-2; 7 bases align to TRBD1. The CDR3 has 14 amino acids. Germline CDR1 SNHLY, CDR2 FYNNEI. V lost 3 bases, J lost 6 bases, and 7 bases stayed unmatched. CDR3 amino acids: CASSESLDRDGYTF. CDR3 DNA: TGTGCCAGCAGTGAGTCGTTAGACAGGGATGGCTACACCTTC.

The chain combines TRBV19 with TRBJ1-4; 8 bases match TRBD1. The germline V gene has CDR1 LNHDA and CDR2 SQIVND (reference sequence). The CDR3 contains 14 residues. With V trimmed by 5 bases and J by 7 bases, 6 bases remained unmatched. The CDR3 nucleotides are TGTGCCAGTAGTGCTTGGACAGGGAGTGAAAAACTGTTTTTT. Translated, it gives CASSAWTGSEKLFF.

This rearrangement joins TRBV11-2 to TRBJ1-1; 9 bases match TRBD1. The CDR3 has 16 residues. V lost 4 bases to trimming and J lost 5 bases; unmatched junction nucleotides: 11. The germline V gene has CDR1 SGHAT and CDR2 FQNNGV. CDR3 bases: TGTGCCAGCAGCTCCCGCCGGACAGGGGTCTCGACTGAAGCTTTCTTT. Protein: CASSSRRTGVSTEAFF.

This chain links TRBV3-1 (or the pseudogene TRBV3-2) with TRBJ2-3, with D possibly matching TRBD1 (6 bases). V lost 6 bases and J 0 bases, leaving 10 bases between the germline ends. The CDR3 consists of 14 residues. Germline CDR1 and CDR2: LGHDT and YNNKEL (reference sequence). For the CDR3, the DNA is TGTGCCAGCAGACGCCAGGGGAGCACAGATACGCAGTATTTT. Protein: CASRRQGSTDTQYF.